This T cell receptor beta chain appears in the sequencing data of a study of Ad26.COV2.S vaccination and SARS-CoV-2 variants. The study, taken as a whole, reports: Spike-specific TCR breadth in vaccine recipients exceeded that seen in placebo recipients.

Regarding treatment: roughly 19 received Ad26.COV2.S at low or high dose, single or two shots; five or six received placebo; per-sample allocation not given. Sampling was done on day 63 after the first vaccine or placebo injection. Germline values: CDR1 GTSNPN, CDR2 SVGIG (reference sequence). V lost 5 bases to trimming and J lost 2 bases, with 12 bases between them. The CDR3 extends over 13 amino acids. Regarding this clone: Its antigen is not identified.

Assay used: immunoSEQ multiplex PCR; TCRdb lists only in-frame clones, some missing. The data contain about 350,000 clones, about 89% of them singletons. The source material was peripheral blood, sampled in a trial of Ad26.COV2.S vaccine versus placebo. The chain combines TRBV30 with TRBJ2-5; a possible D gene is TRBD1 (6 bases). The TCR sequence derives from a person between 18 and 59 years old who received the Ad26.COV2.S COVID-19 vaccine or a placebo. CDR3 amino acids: CAWALGQQETQYF. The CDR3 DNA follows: TGTGCCTGGGCCCTCGGACAGCAAGAGACCCAGTACTTC. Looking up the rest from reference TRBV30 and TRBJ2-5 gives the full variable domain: SQTIHQWPATLVQPVGSPLSLECTVEGTSNPNLYWYRQAAGRGLQLLFYSVGIGQISSEVPQNLSASRPQDRQFILSSKKLLLSDSGFYLCAWALGQQETQYFGPGTRLLVL.